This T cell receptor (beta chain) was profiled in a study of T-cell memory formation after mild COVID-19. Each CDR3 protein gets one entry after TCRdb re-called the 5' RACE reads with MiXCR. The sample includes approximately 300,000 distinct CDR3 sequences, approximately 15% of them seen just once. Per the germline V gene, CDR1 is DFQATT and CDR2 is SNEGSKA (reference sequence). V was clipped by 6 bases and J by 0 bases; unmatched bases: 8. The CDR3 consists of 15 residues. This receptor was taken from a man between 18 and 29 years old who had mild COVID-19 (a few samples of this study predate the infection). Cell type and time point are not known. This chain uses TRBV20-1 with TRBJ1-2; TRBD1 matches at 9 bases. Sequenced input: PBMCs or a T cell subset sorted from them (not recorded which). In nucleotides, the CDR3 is TGCAGTGCCCCGGGACAGGGTACCACTAACTATGGCTACACCTTC. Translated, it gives CSAPGQGTTNYGYTF.